One sample yielded the 16 T cell receptor beta chains listed below, sequenced in a study of cytotoxic CD8 clonotypes in ibrutinib-treated CLL. The protocol was immunoSEQ multiplex PCR, while the TCRdb copy is restricted to in-frame clones and leaves out a portion. Altogether some 140,000 clones are present, more than 85% being singletons, with the ten largest covering 10% to 13%. Sequences were derived from PBMCs, sampled after 12 months of ibrutinib treatment. These TCRs come from a human donor with chronic lymphocytic leukemia.

The chain joins TRBV4-2 to TRBJ1-1; no firm D call. V was shortened by 0 bases and J by 0 bases, with 5 bases between the two germline ends. The CDR3 has 14 residues. Germline CDR1 LGHNA, CDR2 YNFKEQ. CDR3 amino acids: CASSQEDVNTEAFF. Written as DNA, the CDR3 is TGTGCCAGCAGCCAAGAGGACGTGAACACTGAAGCTTTCTTT.

This chain uses TRBV18 with TRBJ2-7; 7 bases match TRBD1. This CDR3 contains 14 residues. Germline lookup yields CDR1 KGHSH and CDR2 LQKENI. V was clipped by 6 bases and J by 3 bases; unmatched bases: 8. CDR3 amino acids: CASSPGQTNYEQYF. CDR3 DNA sequence: TGTGCCAGCTCGCCGGGACAGACAAACTACGAGCAGTACTTC.

The V call is TRBV28, the J call TRBJ2-3; D is unclear. The CDR3 runs 12 residues. CDR1 and CDR2 (germline): MDHEN, SYDVKM. Trimming removed 7 bases from V and 3 bases from J, with 8 bases in between. CDR3 nucleotides: TGTGCCAGCACACCACGGACAGATACGCAGTATTTT. Protein product: CASTPRTDTQYF.

The CDR3 region is CASSTPGQGYTLYEQYF. For the CDR3, the DNA is TGTGCCAGCAGTACGCCGGGACAGGGGTATACCCTCTACGAGCAGTACTTC. This chain uses TRBV28 with TRBJ2-7, with 10 bases aligning to TRBD1. The germline gives CDR1 MDHEN, CDR2 SYDVKM. This CDR3 has 17 amino acids. V gave up 5 bases and J gave up 3 bases; unmatched junction bases: 13. Supplemented by reference TRBV28 and TRBJ2-7, the full variable domain reads DVKVTQSSRYLVKRTGEKVFLECVQDMDHENMFWYRQDPGLGLRLIYFSYDVKMKEKGDIPEGYSVSREKKERFSLILESASTNQTSMYLCASSTPGQGYTLYEQYFGPGTRLTVT.

Of note for this clone: Other nucleotide sequences in the sample specify the same CDR3. This chain joins TRBV11-2 and TRBJ1-1; the D gene is possibly TRBD1 (5 bases). Germline V lookup: CDR1 SGHAT, CDR2 FQNNGV. Trimming took off 3 bases at V and 1 base at J, with 9 bases between the two ends. CDR3 length equals 14 residues. The CDR3 loop reads CASSFEGRNTEAFF. DNA for the CDR3: TGTGCCAGCAGCTTCGAGGGGCGGAACACTGAAGCTTTCTTT.

The chain has TRBV7-6 and TRBJ2-1, with a tentative D call TRBD2 (6 bases). Trimming removed 4 bases from V and 5 bases from J, with 9 bases in between. The CDR3 totals 13 residues. CDR1 and CDR2 from the germline V gene are SGHVS and FNYEAQ. CDR3 DNA: TGTGCCAGCAGCTCGGGACTGAACAATGAGCAGTTCTTC. This codes for CASSSGLNNEQFF.

The gene calls are TRBV28 and TRBJ2-3; TRBD2 matches 8 bases. Germline lookup yields CDR1 MDHEN and CDR2 SYDVKM. The CDR3 covers 14 residues. The junction had 8 bases not matched to a gene; V was cut back by 8 bases and J by 4 bases. CDR3 bases: TGTGCCAGCTATTCCGGGACTAGGGCAGATACGCAGTATTTT. Its protein is CASYSGTRADTQYF.

This rearrangement joins TRBV5-1 to TRBJ2-3, with D perhaps being TRBD1 or TRBD2 (5 bases each). The CDR3 runs 16 residues. V lost 5 bases and J 2 bases, leaving 18 bases between the germline ends. CDR1 and CDR2 (germline): SGHRS, YFSETQ. CDR3 region: CASSEKGPTYTDTQYF. DNA of the CDR3: TGCGCCAGCAGTGAGAAGGGACCCACCTACACAGATACGCAGTATTTT.

This chain links TRBV7-9 with TRBJ1-1; D might be TRBD1 (6 bases). CDR1 SEHNR and CDR2 FQNEAQ come from the germline V gene (reference sequence). The V and J ends lost 2 bases and 4 bases respectively, with 17 bases between them. CDR3 length equals 16 residues. The DNA for the CDR3 is TGTGCCAGCAGCTTAAGCAGAGGACAGTGGGGCACTGAAGCTTTCTTT. Residues: CASSLSRGQWGTEAFF. Full variable domain (outside the CDR3, taken from reference TRBV7-9 and TRBJ1-1): DTGVSQNPRHKITKRGQNVTFRCDPISEHNRLYWYRQTLGQGPEFLTYFQNEAQLEKSRLLSDRFSAERPKGSFSTLEIQRTEQGDSAMYLCASSLSRGQWGTEAFFGQGTRLTVV.

This clone was recorded only once. The chain is built from TRBV19 and TRBJ1-1, with D unclear. The germline CDR1 and CDR2 sequences are LNHDA and SQIVND (reference sequence). This CDR3 is 12 amino acids long. V lost 7 bases and J 3 bases, leaving 9 bases between the germline ends. CDR3 amino acids: CASTRTDTEAFF. The DNA for the CDR3 is TGTGCCAGTACCCGGACGGACACTGAAGCTTTCTTT.

The J gene is TRBJ2-6, the V gene TRBV4-2; D is uncertain. V was shortened by 4 bases and J by 4 bases, with 11 bases between the two germline ends. Per the germline V gene, CDR1 is LGHNA and CDR2 is YNFKEQ. The CDR3 length is 15 residues. The CDR3 sequence is CASSPTGEGANVLTF. The DNA of the CDR3 is TGTGCCAGCAGCCCAACTGGGGAAGGGGCCAACGTCCTGACTTTC.

This chain joins TRBV19 and TRBJ2-5; D remains ambiguous. Per germline, CDR1 LNHDA and CDR2 SQIVND (reference sequence). V was trimmed by 4 bases and J by 3 bases, leaving 18 bases between them. This CDR3 has 16 amino acids. This CDR3 is CASSTWLMGPKETQYF. CDR3 DNA: TGTGCCAGTAGTACCTGGTTGATGGGTCCAAAAGAGACCCAGTACTTC.

V and J are TRBV2 and TRBJ2-5; TRBD2 is a possible D gene (7 bases). This CDR3 spans 15 amino acids. V lost 1 base and J 5 bases, leaving 14 bases between the germline ends. Germline lookup yields CDR1 SNHLY and CDR2 FYNNEI. CDR3 in DNA: TGTGCCAGCAGTGAAGGAGGCGGGGGCTGGGAGACCCAGTACTTC. Translating it yields CASSEGGGGWETQYF. The full variable domain, completed using reference TRBV2 and TRBJ2-5, is EPEVTQTPSHQVTQMGQEVILRCVPISNHLYFYWYRQILGQKVEFLVSFYNNEISEKSEIFDDQFSVERPDGSNFTLKIRSTKLEDSAMYFCASSEGGGGWETQYFGPGTRLLVL.

J is TRBJ2-6 and V is TRBV28; 8 bases fit TRBD2. With 8 bases clipped from V and 2 bases from J, the junction kept 5 bases outside the gene matches. The CDR3 length is 15 residues. Germline CDR1 MDHEN, CDR2 SYDVKM. CDR3 sequence: CASGIAGPGANVLTF. The CDR3 DNA sequence: TGTGCCAGCGGAATAGCGGGACCTGGGGCCAACGTCCTGACTTTC.

CDR3 nucleotides: TGTGCCAGCTCAGGGGGGTCCTCCTACGAGCAGTACTTC. This gives the protein CASSGGSSYEQYF. The V gene is TRBV18, the J gene TRBJ2-7, with D possibly TRBD2 on 6 matching bases. Looked up from germline, CDR1 is KGHSH and CDR2 is LQKENI. The ends were cut back, 5 bases at V and 0 bases at J, with 8 bases in the middle. The CDR3 has 13 amino acids.

J is TRBJ1-3 and V is TRBV7-9, with unresolved D. V lost 5 bases to trimming and J lost 0 bases, with 17 bases between them. This CDR3 spans 17 amino acids. Per the germline V gene, CDR1 is SEHNR and CDR2 is FQNEAQ (reference sequence). CDR3 protein: CASSPRGSRNSGNTIYF. The CDR3 DNA reads TGTGCCAGCAGCCCGCGTGGCAGCCGAAACTCTGGAAACACCATATATTTT.